This record looks at one T cell receptor beta chain sequence and its context. The antigen remains unidentified. Data came from immunoSEQ multiplex PCR; TCRdb stores just in-frame clones and leaves some out. The sample carries some 10,000 clones, around 93% recorded once. Trimming left V 5 bases short and J 2 bases short, with 12 bases between. The CDR3 runs to 13 residues. From germline, CDR1 is GTSNPN and CDR2 SVGIG (reference sequence). The source of the sample is a study of T cell clonotyping in hematopoietic cell transplantation. Points from the study as a whole: CD4 and CD8 repertoire contributions could not be separated without sorting. Recipient TCR diversity dropped after transplant; expanded clonotypes rose from day 30 to 180. Graft donor and pretransplant recipient Inverse Simpson Index values predicted broader posttransplant TCR diversity.

The source of this sequence is a woman between 45 and 60 years old in good health. Some clones in this sample may be carry-over from other donors' samples. Sequenced sample: peripheral blood mononuclear cells. V gene TRBV30 combines with J gene TRBJ2-5, with D possibly called TRBD1 or TRBD2 (5 bases each). This CDR3 reads CAWQRDQQETQYF. Here the CDR3 DNA reads TGTGCCTGGCAACGGGACCAACAAGAGACCCAGTACTTC.